This T cell receptor beta chain stems from a study of T cells after posttransplantation cyclophosphamide. The naive gate required viable CD3+CD4+ or CD3+CD8+ cells with CCR7+CD45RA+CD45RO-CD95-CD27+CD28+ phenotype. On the day of bone marrow donation, the related graft donor provided peripheral blood. J gave up 4 bases and V 11 bases, and 5 bases lay outside the gene matches. The CDR3 runs to 12 residues. Germline V gene lookup returns CDR1 MNHNY and CDR2 SVGAGI (reference sequence). On this clone: Its specificity is not known.

Study-wide findings and caveats: Recipient CMV seropositivity and CMV reactivation strongly tracked TRB clonality.

TCRdb's copy holds only in-frame clones and misses some; the assay was immunoSEQ multiplex PCR. Among more than 30,000 clones listed, around nine tenths were seen once. The origin of this receptor is a woman aged 55-75 years in good health, CMV-negative, and a related stem cell transplant donor. Sequencing was done on a sample of naive CD4+ T cells sorted from PBMCs. This chain uses TRBV6-6 with TRBJ2-1; 7 bases align to TRBD2. The CDR3 DNA sequence: TGTGCCGGGGGGGGGAATTACAATGAGCAGTTCTTC. Protein product: CAGGGNYNEQFF.